The clone carrying this T cell receptor (beta chain) showed up just a few times. What it binds is not known. This sample stems from a study of HIV-infected patients and healthy controls. cDNA was made from about 500 ng RNA using alpha and beta constant primers. Separate chain-specific third strand synthesis with multiplexing indices produced the alpha and beta libraries. The cDNA received a 5' RACE adapter containing a random hexamer plus an SP2 sequencing primer site. From the 5' RACE reads, TCRdb called clonotypes with MiXCR, one entry per CDR3 protein. The table includes 6,400 or so distinct CDR3 sequences, under 11% detected once. General observations from the study: Significant mean usage differences between HIV-infected patients and controls involved eight alpha and eight beta V genes.

Roughly three months, about 14 weeks, into antiretroviral therapy, follow-up blood was collected. No cell fractionation was done, so the repertoire covers all unsorted peripheral blood T cells. V trimming: 2 bases; J trimming: 0 bases; junction bases outside the gene matches: 10. The CDR3 has 17 residues. Germline loops: CDR1 DFQATT, CDR2 SNEGSKA (reference sequence). The sequence derives from an adult with HIV infection. The sample consisted of blood, taken during antiretroviral therapy. The V call is TRBV20-1, the J call TRBJ1-1, with 9 positions matching TRBD1. The CDR3 DNA reads as TGCAGTGCTAGAAGGGACAGGGTAAGGGGAGTGAACACTGAAGCTTTCTTT. Translating it yields CSARRDRVRGVNTEAFF.